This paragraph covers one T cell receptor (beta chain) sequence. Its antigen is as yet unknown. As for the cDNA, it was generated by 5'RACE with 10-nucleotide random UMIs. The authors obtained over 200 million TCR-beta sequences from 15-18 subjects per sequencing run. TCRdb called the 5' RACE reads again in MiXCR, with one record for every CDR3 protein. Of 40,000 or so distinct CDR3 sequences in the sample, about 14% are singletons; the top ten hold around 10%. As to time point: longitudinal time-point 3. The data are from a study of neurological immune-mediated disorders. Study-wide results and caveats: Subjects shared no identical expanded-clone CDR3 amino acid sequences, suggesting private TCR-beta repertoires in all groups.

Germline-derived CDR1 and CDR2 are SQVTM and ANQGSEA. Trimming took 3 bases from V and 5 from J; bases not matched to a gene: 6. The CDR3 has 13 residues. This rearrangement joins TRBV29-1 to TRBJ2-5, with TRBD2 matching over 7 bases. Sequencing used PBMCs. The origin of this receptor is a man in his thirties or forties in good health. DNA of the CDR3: TGCAGCGTTGACAAAGCGGGGAGGGAGACCCAGTACTTC. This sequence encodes CSVDKAGRETQYF.